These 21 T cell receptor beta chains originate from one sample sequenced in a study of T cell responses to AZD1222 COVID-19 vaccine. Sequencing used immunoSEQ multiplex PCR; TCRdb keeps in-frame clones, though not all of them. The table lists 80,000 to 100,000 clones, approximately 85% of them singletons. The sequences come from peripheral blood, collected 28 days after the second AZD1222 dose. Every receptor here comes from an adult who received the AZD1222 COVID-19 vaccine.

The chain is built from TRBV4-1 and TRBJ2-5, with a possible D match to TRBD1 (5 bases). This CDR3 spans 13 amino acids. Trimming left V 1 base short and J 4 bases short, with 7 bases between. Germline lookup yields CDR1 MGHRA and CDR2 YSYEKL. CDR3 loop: CASSQAGLETQYF. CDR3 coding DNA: TGCGCCAGCAGCCAAGCAGGGCTAGAGACCCAGTACTTC.

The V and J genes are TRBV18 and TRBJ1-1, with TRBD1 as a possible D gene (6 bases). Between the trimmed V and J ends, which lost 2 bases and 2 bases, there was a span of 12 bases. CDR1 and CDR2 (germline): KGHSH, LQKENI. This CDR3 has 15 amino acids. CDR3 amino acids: CASSPSNRANTEAFF. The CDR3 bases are TGTGCCAGCTCACCATCGAACAGGGCCAACACTGAAGCTTTCTTT.

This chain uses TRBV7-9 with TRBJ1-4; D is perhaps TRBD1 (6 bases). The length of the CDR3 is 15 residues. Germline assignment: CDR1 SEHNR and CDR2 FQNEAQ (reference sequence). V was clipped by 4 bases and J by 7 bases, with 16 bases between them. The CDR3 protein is CASSSLGAEGEKLFF. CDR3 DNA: TGTGCCAGCAGCTCCTTGGGGGCCGAGGGTGAAAAACTGTTTTTT.

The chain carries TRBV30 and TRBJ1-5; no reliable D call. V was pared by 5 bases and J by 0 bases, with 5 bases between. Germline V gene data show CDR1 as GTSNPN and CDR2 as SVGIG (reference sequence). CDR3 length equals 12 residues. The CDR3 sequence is CAWSGSNQPQHF. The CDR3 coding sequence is TGTGCCTGGTCCGGTAGCAATCAGCCCCAGCATTTT.

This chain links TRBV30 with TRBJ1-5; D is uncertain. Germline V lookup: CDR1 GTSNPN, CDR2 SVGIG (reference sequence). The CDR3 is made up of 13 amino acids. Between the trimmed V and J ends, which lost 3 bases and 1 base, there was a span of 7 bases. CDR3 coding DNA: TGTGCCTGGAGACAGACCAGCAATCAGCCCCAGCATTTT. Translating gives CAWRQTSNQPQHF.

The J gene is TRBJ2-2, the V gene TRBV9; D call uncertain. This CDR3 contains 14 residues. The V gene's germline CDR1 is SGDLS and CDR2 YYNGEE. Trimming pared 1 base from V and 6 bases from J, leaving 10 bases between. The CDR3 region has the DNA TGTGCCAGCAGCGTATCGTCTGCCCCCGGGGAGCTGTTTTTT. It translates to CASSVSSAPGELFF.

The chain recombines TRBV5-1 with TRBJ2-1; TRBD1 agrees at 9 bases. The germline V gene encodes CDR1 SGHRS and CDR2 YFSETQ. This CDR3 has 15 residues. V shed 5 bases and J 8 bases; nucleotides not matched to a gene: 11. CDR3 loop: CASSRGTGPLDEQFF. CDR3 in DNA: TGCGCCAGCAGTAGAGGGACAGGGCCTTTGGATGAGCAGTTCTTC.

The CDR3 region has the DNA TGTGCCAGTAGTATATCCCGGGGCCCGAGTGAAAAACTGTTTTTT. This codes for CASSISRGPSEKLFF. This sequence joins TRBV19 and TRBJ1-4; tentatively, D is TRBD1 (5 bases). Trimming took off 2 bases at V and 7 bases at J, with 14 bases between the two ends. The germline V gene encodes CDR1 LNHDA and CDR2 SQIVND (reference sequence). CDR3 length: 15 amino acids.

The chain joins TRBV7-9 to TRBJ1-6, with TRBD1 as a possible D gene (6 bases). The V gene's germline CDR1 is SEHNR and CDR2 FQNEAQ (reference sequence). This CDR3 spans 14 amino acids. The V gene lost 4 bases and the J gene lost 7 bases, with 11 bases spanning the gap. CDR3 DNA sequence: TGTGCCAGCAGCTCACAGGGAAGGAATTCACCCCTCCACTTT. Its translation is CASSSQGRNSPLHF.

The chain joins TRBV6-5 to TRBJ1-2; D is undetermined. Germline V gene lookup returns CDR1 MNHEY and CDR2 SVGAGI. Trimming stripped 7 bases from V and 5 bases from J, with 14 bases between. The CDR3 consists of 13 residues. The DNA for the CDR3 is TGTGCCAGCACCATCCGCGGGAGGTATGGCTACACCTTC. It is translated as CASTIRGRYGYTF.

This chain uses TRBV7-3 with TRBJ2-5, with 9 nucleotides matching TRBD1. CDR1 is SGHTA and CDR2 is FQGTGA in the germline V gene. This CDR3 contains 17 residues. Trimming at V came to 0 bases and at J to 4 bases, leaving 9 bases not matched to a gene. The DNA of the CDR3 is TGTGCCAGCAGCTTAACGCTCGGGACAGGGAGTGGAGAGACCCAGTACTTC. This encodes CASSLTLGTGSGETQYF.

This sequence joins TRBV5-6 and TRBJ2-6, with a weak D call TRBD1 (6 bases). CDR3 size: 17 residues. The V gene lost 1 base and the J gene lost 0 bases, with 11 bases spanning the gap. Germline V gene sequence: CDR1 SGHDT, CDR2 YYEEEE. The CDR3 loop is CASSLRTVRSGANVLTF. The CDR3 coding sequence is TGTGCCAGCAGCTTGAGGACAGTCCGCTCTGGGGCCAACGTCCTGACTTTC.

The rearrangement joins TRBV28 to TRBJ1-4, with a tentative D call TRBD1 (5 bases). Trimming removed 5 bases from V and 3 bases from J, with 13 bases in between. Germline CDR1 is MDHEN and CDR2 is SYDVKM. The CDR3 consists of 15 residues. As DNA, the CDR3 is TGTGCCAGCAGTGAACCGGGGCCGGCTAATGAAAAACTGTTTTTT. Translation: CASSEPGPANEKLFF.

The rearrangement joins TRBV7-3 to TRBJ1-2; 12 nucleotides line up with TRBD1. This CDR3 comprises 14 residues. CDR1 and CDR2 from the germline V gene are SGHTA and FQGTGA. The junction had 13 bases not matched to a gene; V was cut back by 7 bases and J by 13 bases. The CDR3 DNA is TGTGCCAGCACCCCCCCGGGACAGGGGGCGAGAATCACCTTC. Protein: CASTPPGQGARITF.

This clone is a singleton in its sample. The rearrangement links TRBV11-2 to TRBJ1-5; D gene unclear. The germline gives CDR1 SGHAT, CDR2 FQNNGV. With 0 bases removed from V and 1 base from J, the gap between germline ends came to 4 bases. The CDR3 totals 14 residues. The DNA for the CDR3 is TGTGCCAGCAGCTTAGATTACAGCAATCAGCCCCAGCATTTT. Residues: CASSLDYSNQPQHF.

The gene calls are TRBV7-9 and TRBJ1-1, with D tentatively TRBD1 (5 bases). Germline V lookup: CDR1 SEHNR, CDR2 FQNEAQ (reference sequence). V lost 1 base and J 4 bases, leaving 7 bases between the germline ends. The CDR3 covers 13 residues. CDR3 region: CASSLEGATEAFF. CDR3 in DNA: TGTGCCAGCAGCTTAGAAGGGGCCACTGAAGCTTTCTTT.

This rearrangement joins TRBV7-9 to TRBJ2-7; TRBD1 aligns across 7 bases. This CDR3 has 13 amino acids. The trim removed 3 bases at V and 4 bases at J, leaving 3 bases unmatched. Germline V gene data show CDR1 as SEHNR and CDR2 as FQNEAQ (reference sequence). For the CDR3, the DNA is TGTGCCAGCAGCTTCAGCAGGGGGTACGAGCAGTACTTC. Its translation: CASSFSRGYEQYF.

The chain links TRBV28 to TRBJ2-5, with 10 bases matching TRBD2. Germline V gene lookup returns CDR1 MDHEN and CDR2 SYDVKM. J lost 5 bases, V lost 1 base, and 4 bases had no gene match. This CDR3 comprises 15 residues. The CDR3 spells CASSLYASGGETQYF. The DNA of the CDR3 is TGTGCCAGCAGTTTATACGCTAGCGGGGGTGAGACCCAGTACTTC.

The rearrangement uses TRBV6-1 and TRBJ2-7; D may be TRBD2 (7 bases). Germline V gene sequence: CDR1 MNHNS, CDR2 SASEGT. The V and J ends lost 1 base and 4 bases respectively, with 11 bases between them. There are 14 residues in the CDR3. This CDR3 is CASSEGGGLYEQYF. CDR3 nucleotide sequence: TGTGCCAGCAGTGAAGGGGGGGGGCTGTACGAGCAGTACTTC.

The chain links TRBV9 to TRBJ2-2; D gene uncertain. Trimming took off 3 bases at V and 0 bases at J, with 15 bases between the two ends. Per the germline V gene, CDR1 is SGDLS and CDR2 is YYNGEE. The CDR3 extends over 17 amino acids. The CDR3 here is CASSDPVAAANTGELFF. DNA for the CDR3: TGTGCCAGCAGCGATCCCGTGGCAGCAGCGAACACCGGGGAGCTGTTTTTT.

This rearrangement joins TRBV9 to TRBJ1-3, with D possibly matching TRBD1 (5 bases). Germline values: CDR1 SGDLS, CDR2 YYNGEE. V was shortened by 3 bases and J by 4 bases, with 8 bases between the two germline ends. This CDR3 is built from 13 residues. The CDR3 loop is CASSGGAGNTIYF. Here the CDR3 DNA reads TGTGCCAGCAGCGGCGGGGCGGGAAACACCATATATTTT.